Following are 11 T cell receptor beta chains from one sample sequenced in a study of blood T cells in healthy people across ages. A J-beta primer mix and a sample-barcoded 5' primer were used in a second PCR of roughly 6 to 12 cycles. TCRdb reprocessed the 5' RACE reads via MiXCR and lists one record per CDR3 protein. In the table there are hundreds of thousands of distinct CDR3 sequences, around 43% of which are singletons. Sequencing was carried out using blood. The receptors originated from a man in his fifties or sixties in good health.

This clonotype was recorded at least ten times. One end of the junction is discordant with germline, which a read error may explain. The chain has TRBV20-1 and TRBJ2-5, with 8 bases matching TRBD2. Germline CDR1 and CDR2: DFQATT and SNEGSKA (reference sequence). There are 12 residues in the CDR3. CDR3: CSVRAGEETQYF. CDR3 DNA: TGCAGTGTTAGAGCGGGGGAAGAGACCCAGTACTTC.

With regard to this clonotype: This may be a read error, as it is one base from a much larger clone. The chain links TRBV10-3 to TRBJ2-7; 12 nucleotides line up with TRBD1. Germline V lookup: CDR1 ENHRY, CDR2 SYGVKD. The CDR3 runs to 14 residues. CDR3 amino acids: CAISESGTGGERYF. The CDR3 coding sequence is TGTGCCATCAGTGAGTCGGGGACAGGGGGCGAGCGGTACTTC.

The chain joins TRBV28 to TRBJ2-7; D call uncertain. CDR1 and CDR2 from the germline V gene are MDHEN and SYDVKM. The V and J ends lost 8 bases and 2 bases respectively, with 10 bases between them. This CDR3 comprises 12 residues. CDR3 DNA sequence: TGTGCCAGCTTGGGCCGTCCCTACGAGCAGTACTTC. This translates into CASLGRPYEQYF.

The chain carries TRBV12-5 and TRBJ2-1; 7 bases fit TRBD1. This CDR3 spans 17 amino acids. V lost 2 bases to trimming and J lost 0 bases; unmatched junction nucleotides: 7. Germline lookup yields CDR1 LGHNT and CDR2 FRNRAP. The CDR3 bases are TGTGCTAGTGGTTTGCCCCCGGGACAGAGCTCCTACAATGAGCAGTTCTTC. It specifies CASGLPPGQSSYNEQFF.

This clonotype was detected only once. The V call is TRBV29-1, the J call TRBJ1-1; D ambiguous. This CDR3 comprises 12 residues. The V gene's germline CDR1 is SQVTM and CDR2 ANQGSEA. V lost 7 bases and J lost 11, with 20 bases in between. The CDR3: CSAGRAGEAAFF. The CDR3 bases are TGCAGCGCCGGACGGGCCGGGGAAGCTGCTTTCTTT.

This clonotype was seen ten or more times. The chain recombines TRBV12-3 or TRBV12-4 with TRBJ1-1; no reliable D call. This CDR3 contains 14 residues. V shed 6 bases and J shed 1 base, with 12 bases lying between them. This CDR3 reads CASSRRPKNTEAFF. As DNA, the CDR3 is TGTGCCAGCAGCCGAAGACCAAAGAACACTGAAGCTTTCTTT.

Points on this clonotype: One junction end disagrees with the germline gene, perhaps due to a read error. This rearrangement joins TRBV20-1 to TRBJ2-5; 7 nucleotides align to TRBD2. CDR3 length equals 15 residues. Per germline, CDR1 DFQATT and CDR2 SNEGSKA (reference sequence). In DNA, the CDR3 is TGCAGTGCTAGAGATCGGCTAGCGGTCCAAGAGGCCCAGTACTTC. Protein: CSARDRLAVQEAQYF.

This clonotype was seen a few times. The chain combines TRBV6-5 with TRBJ2-7, with 7 bases aligning to TRBD1. The CDR3 totals 16 residues. V lost 0 bases, J lost 2 bases, and 7 bases stayed unmatched. The germline V gene encodes CDR1 MNHEY and CDR2 SVGAGI. CDR3 sequence reads: CASSYSTGQAAYEQYF. The CDR3 nucleotides are TGTGCCAGCAGTTACTCGACAGGACAGGCTGCCTACGAGCAGTACTTC.

This chain links TRBV7-2 with TRBJ2-3; 7 nucleotides align to TRBD2. In germline, CDR1 is SGHTA, CDR2 FQGNSA. V lost 5 bases, J lost 2 bases, and 13 bases stayed unmatched. The CDR3 covers 17 residues. The CDR3 bases are TGTGCCAGCAGCACCAAGAGGAGCGGGGTTAACACAGATACGCAGTATTTT. It is translated as CASSTKRSGVNTDTQYF.

This clonotype has only a few counts. The chain links TRBV9 to TRBJ2-5; the D is unclear. Trimming removed 4 bases at V and 5 bases at J, with 18 bases between. Germline V gene sequence: CDR1 SGDLS, CDR2 YYNGEE. This CDR3 has 15 amino acids. CDR3 amino acids: CASSPTDWAGETQYF. DNA for the CDR3: TGTGCCAGCAGCCCTACAGACTGGGCCGGCGAGACCCAGTACTTC.

Remarks on this clonotype: The junction does not match germline at one end; this may be a read error. The chain links TRBV7-6 to TRBJ2-1; 9 bases line up with TRBD2. There are 15 residues in the CDR3. Germline CDR1 is SGHVS and CDR2 is FNYEAQ. Written as DNA, the CDR3 is TGTGCCGGCAGCCCTAGCGTCGGGACTAGCTTTGAGCAGTTCTTC. Residues: CAGSPSVGTSFEQFF.